Below are 26 T cell receptor beta chains sequenced from a single sample in a study of blood T cells in healthy people across ages. Alongside a J-beta primer mix, a sample-barcoded 5' primer served in a second PCR lasting about 7 to 11 cycles. TCRdb called the 5' RACE reads again in MiXCR, with one record for every CDR3 protein. This table holds 890,000 or so distinct CDR3 sequences, approximately 59% found once. The sequencing input was blood. Receptor source: a man aged 30 to 45 in good health.

J is TRBJ2-7 and V is TRBV11-1, with a tentative D call TRBD2 (6 bases). Germline V lookup: CDR1 SGHAT, CDR2 FQDESV (reference sequence). The ends were cut back, 4 bases at V and 7 bases at J, with 26 bases in the middle. The CDR3 has 17 residues. The CDR3 DNA is TGTGCCAGCAGCTCCCCCGGGGGTCGTGGAACTTTGGGGGAGCAGTACTTC. It encodes CASSSPGGRGTLGEQYF.

The chain couples TRBV20-1 to TRBJ2-5; D assignment may be TRBD1 or TRBD2 (5 bases each). Looked up from germline, CDR1 is DFQATT and CDR2 is SNEGSKA (reference sequence). V was clipped by 5 bases and J by 3 bases, with 13 bases between them. The CDR3 has 13 residues. CDR3 DNA sequence: TGCAGTGCTCCAAATTGGGGGAAAGAGACCCAGTACTTC. It codes for CSAPNWGKETQYF.

This rearrangement joins TRBV6-2 or TRBV6-3 to TRBJ2-5; D gene unclear. Trimming removed 3 bases at V and 1 base at J, with 9 bases between. The germline V gene has CDR1 MNHEY and CDR2 SVGEGT. This CDR3 comprises 14 residues. CDR3 coding DNA: TGTGCCAGCAGTTATCTGCAGACCCAAGAGACCCAGTACTTC. This translates into CASSYLQTQETQYF.

CDR3 nucleotide sequence: TGCAGTGCAGCACCGGGGACAGGGCTATACGAGCAGTACTTC. It encodes CSAAPGTGLYEQYF. V is TRBV20-1 and J is TRBJ2-7, with 9 bases identical to TRBD1. The CDR3 is 14 amino acids. CDR1 DFQATT and CDR2 SNEGSKA come from the germline V gene (reference sequence). V gave up 6 bases and J gave up 4 bases; unmatched junction bases: 10.

This chain joins TRBV30 and TRBJ1-1; tentative D call: TRBD1 (6 bases). Trimming shortened V by 6 bases and J by 8 bases, and 19 bases separated the two germline ends. Looked up from germline, CDR1 is GTSNPN and CDR2 is SVGIG (reference sequence). This CDR3 has 13 residues. The CDR3: CACLTKDSPEAFF. CDR3 DNA sequence: TGTGCCTGCCTAACGAAGGACAGTCCCGAAGCTTTCTTT. Together with reference TRBV30 and TRBJ1-1, the CDR3 gives the full variable domain: SQTIHQWPATLVQPVGSPLSLECTVEGTSNPNLYWYRQAAGRGLQLLFYSVGIGQISSEVPQNLSASRPQDRQFILSSKKLLLSDSGFYLCACLTKDSPEAFFGQGTRLTVV.

The chain joins TRBV7-9 to TRBJ2-7; D uncertain. Trimming took 3 bases from V and 1 from J, leaving 13 bases between them. This CDR3 is built from 15 residues. CDR1 is SEHNR and CDR2 is FQNEAQ in the germline V gene (reference sequence). CDR3 in amino acids: CASSFGDVSSYEQYF. In nucleotides, the CDR3 is TGTGCCAGCAGCTTTGGGGATGTGTCTTCCTACGAGCAGTACTTC.

The chain combines TRBV12-3 or TRBV12-4 with TRBJ2-6; D uncertain. V lost 7 bases and J lost 0, with 7 bases in between. The CDR3 spans 14 residues. CDR3: CASNRNSGANVLTF. DNA for the CDR3: TGTGCCAGCAACCGAAACTCTGGGGCCAACGTCCTGACTTTC.

The rearrangement joins TRBV10-3 to TRBJ2-4; possible D gene TRBD1, 5 bases. The J call may be mistaken, given a closer DNA end match to TRBJ2-7. There are 16 residues in the CDR3. Germline V gene lookup returns CDR1 ENHRY and CDR2 SYGVKD. The CDR3 loop is CAISESFPGLRYEQYF. In DNA, the CDR3 is TGTGCCATCAGTGAGTCGTTCCCAGGGCTAAGGTACGAGCAGTACTTC.

The gene calls are TRBV28 and TRBJ2-1; tentatively, D is TRBD2 (7 bases). Germline loops: CDR1 MDHEN, CDR2 SYDVKM. The CDR3 spans 14 residues. Deletions cut 4 bases from V and 7 bases from J, with 14 bases between. CDR3 residues: CASSSGERGNEQFF. In nucleotides, the CDR3 is TGTGCCAGCAGTTCAGGGGAGCGGGGAAATGAGCAGTTCTTC.

This clonotype was detected a few times. The V call is TRBV5-1, the J call TRBJ2-2; possible D gene TRBD1, 5 bases. The V and J ends lost 0 bases and 3 bases respectively, with 6 bases between them. The CDR3 runs to 14 residues. Germline values: CDR1 SGHRS, CDR2 YFSETQ. The CDR3 here is CASSLEGDTGELFF. The CDR3 nucleotides are TGCGCCAGCAGCTTGGAAGGGGACACCGGGGAGCTGTTTTTT.

The chain employs TRBV7-3 and TRBJ2-1; 8 bases are a match to TRBD1. CDR1 is SGHTA and CDR2 is FQGTGA in the germline V gene. The CDR3 contains 17 residues. Unmatched junction bases numbered 14, after V lost 6 bases and J lost 4 bases. CDR3 sequence reads: CASSRSPTGVTYNEQFF. In DNA, the CDR3 is TGTGCCAGCAGTCGTTCCCCGACAGGGGTGACATACAATGAGCAGTTCTTC.

This chain uses TRBV7-2 with TRBJ2-3, with no clear D. Trimming cost V 5 bases and J 6 bases, with 12 bases left between them. This CDR3 region has 13 residues. Germline-derived CDR1 and CDR2 are SGHTA and FQGNSA. CDR3 in DNA: TGTGCCAGCAGCACATATGGTTCGGATACGCAGTATTTT. Its protein product is CASSTYGSDTQYF.

The V gene is TRBV2, the J gene TRBJ1-2; TRBD1 matches 7 bases. Trimming at V came to 2 bases and at J to 7 bases, leaving 7 bases not matched to a gene. Germline V gives CDR1 SNHLY, CDR2 FYNNEI. The CDR3 totals 14 residues. The CDR3 DNA reads TGTGCCAGCAGTGAATTCTCTCCAGGGGGTGGCTACACCTTC. Encoded protein: CASSEFSPGGGYTF.

The genes are TRBV6-2 or TRBV6-3 and TRBJ1-1; D is unresolved. The V gene's germline CDR1 is MNHEY and CDR2 SVGEGT. The CDR3 length is 12 residues. Trimming cost V 2 bases and J 7 bases, with 8 bases left between them. CDR3 coding DNA: TGTGCCAGCAGTTACCCCGACCTTGAAGCTTTCTTT. It translates to CASSYPDLEAFF.

The chain employs TRBV27 and TRBJ2-1, with 11 bases fitting TRBD2. The V gene end was trimmed by 2 bases and the J gene end by 9 bases; junction bases not matched to a gene: 6. CDR3 size: 15 residues. From germline, CDR1 is MNHEY and CDR2 SMNVEV (reference sequence). CDR3 sequence (DNA): TGTGCCAGCAGTTTAGCTAGCGGGGGGAGGGGTGAGCAGTTCTTC. Translation: CASSLASGGRGEQFF.

The chain has TRBV9 and TRBJ2-1; 9 nucleotides agree with TRBD1. J was trimmed by 7 bases and V by 2 bases; bases with no gene match: 13. The germline gives CDR1 SGDLS, CDR2 YYNGEE. The CDR3 is 17 residues long. The CDR3 DNA is TGTGCCAGCAGCGTGACGCCTGGGACAGGGATCAGGAATGAGCAGTTCTTC. Protein sequence: CASSVTPGTGIRNEQFF.

This chain links TRBV4-2 with TRBJ2-1; no clear D. Trimming stripped 1 base from V and 6 bases from J, with 13 bases between. CDR3 length: 15 residues. Germline CDR1 reads LGHNA; CDR2 reads YNFKEQ. This chain's CDR3 is CASSQGPARINEQFF. The CDR3 DNA reads TGTGCCAGCAGCCAAGGGCCCGCCAGGATCAATGAGCAGTTCTTC.

This clonotype was counted a few times. This rearrangement joins TRBV28 to TRBJ2-7; D is unresolved. The V gene lost 8 bases and the J gene lost 0 bases, with 11 bases spanning the gap. The germline CDR1 and CDR2 sequences are MDHEN and SYDVKM. This CDR3 has 13 amino acids. This CDR3 reads CASGAASSYEQYF. The CDR3 bases are TGTGCCAGCGGCGCGGCGAGCTCCTACGAGCAGTACTTC.

This clonotype was counted between two and nine times. As DNA, the CDR3 is TGTGCCAGCAGCCCGGCGTCCAATCGGAATTCACCCCTCCACTTT. Amino acid sequence: CASSPASNRNSPLHF. The rearrangement links TRBV7-9 to TRBJ1-6, with D hard to call. There are 15 residues in the CDR3. Per the germline V gene, CDR1 is SEHNR and CDR2 is FQNEAQ (reference sequence). Trimming removed 5 bases from V and 7 bases from J, with 15 bases in between.

The sample holds a few counts of this clonotype. The chain has TRBV5-5 and TRBJ1-2; TRBD1 matches 7 bases. CDR3 size: 13 residues. Germline-derived CDR1 and CDR2 are SGHKS and YYEKEE (reference sequence). The trim removed 6 bases at V and 5 bases at J, leaving 7 bases unmatched. The CDR3: CASTTDRRYGYTF. The CDR3 coding sequence is TGTGCCAGCACCACGGACAGGAGATATGGCTACACCTTC.

V is TRBV7-2 and J is TRBJ2-7; 7 bases align to TRBD2. The J call may be faulty, since TRBJ2-5 better matches the DNA end. Germline CDR1 is SGHTA and CDR2 is FQGNSA. The CDR3 extends over 16 amino acids. DNA of the CDR3: TGTGCCAGCAGCACCCTTGGCGGGGGAAACCAAGAGACCCAGTACTTC. It codes for CASSTLGGGNQETQYF.

This clonotype was detected only a few times. This chain links TRBV20-1 with TRBJ2-5, with a possible D match to TRBD1 (6 bases). The CDR3 contains 14 residues. Germline CDR1 DFQATT, CDR2 SNEGSKA (reference sequence). V gave up 2 bases and J gave up 5 bases, with 15 bases separating them. CDR3 residues: CSARPPGAGETQYF. The CDR3 DNA is TGCAGTGCTAGACCCCCAGGGGCCGGGGAGACCCAGTACTTC.

The J gene is TRBJ2-7, the V gene TRBV14; D unresolved. This CDR3 region has 16 residues. CDR1 is SGHDN and CDR2 is FVKESK in the germline V gene. V was clipped by 0 bases and J by 2 bases, with 14 bases between them. The DNA of the CDR3 is TGTGCCAGCAGCCAAGATCTTTGGTCAGCCCCCTACGAGCAGTACTTC. Its translation is CASSQDLWSAPYEQYF. Full variable domain (rest looked up from reference TRBV14 and TRBJ2-7): EAGVTQFPSHSVIEKGQTVTLRCDPISGHDNLYWYRRVMGKEIKFLLHFVKESKQDESGMPNNRFLAERTGGTYSTLKVQPAELEDSGVYFCASSQDLWSAPYEQYFGPGTRLTVT.

This chain links TRBV4-2 with TRBJ2-4, with TRBD1 identical over 7 bases. The J call may be mistaken, given a closer DNA end match to TRBJ2-7. The CDR3 covers 15 residues. Germline CDR1 and CDR2: LGHNA and YNFKEQ. The chain's CDR3 is CASSQAGDSPYEQYF. CDR3 DNA: TGTGCCAGCAGCCAAGCCGGGGACAGCCCCTACGAGCAGTACTTC.

This chain uses TRBV18 with TRBJ2-5, with D possibly TRBD1 on 7 matching bases. V lost 5 bases to trimming and J lost 2 bases, with 15 bases between them. Germline loops: CDR1 KGHSH, CDR2 LQKENI. The CDR3 spans 15 residues. The CDR3 protein is CASSTRQGGQETQYF. The CDR3, as DNA: TGTGCCAGCTCAACTCGACAGGGAGGACAAGAGACCCAGTACTTC.

This clonotype was recorded many times. This chain's CDR3 is CSAKTSVGTGLQETQYF. The CDR3 region has the DNA TGCAGTGCTAAGACCTCAGTGGGGACAGGGCTCCAAGAGACCCAGTACTTC. The chain combines TRBV20-1 with TRBJ2-5, with 9 bases lining up with TRBD1. Germline V gene lookup returns CDR1 DFQATT and CDR2 SNEGSKA (reference sequence). V shed 4 bases and J 1 base; nucleotides not matched to a gene: 13. The CDR3 contains 17 residues.